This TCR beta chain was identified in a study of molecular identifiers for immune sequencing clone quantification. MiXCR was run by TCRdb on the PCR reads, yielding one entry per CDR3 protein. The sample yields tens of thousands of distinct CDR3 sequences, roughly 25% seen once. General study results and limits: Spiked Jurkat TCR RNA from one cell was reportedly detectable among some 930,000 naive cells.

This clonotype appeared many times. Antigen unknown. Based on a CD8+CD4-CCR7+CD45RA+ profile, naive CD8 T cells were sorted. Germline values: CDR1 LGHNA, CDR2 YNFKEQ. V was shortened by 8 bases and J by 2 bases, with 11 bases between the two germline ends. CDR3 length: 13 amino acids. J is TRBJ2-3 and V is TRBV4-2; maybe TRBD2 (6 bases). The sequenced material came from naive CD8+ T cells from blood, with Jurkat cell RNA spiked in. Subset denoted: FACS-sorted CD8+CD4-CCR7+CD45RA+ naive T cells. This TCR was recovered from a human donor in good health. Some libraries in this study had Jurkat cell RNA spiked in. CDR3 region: CASEGGTTDTQYF. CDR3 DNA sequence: TGTGCCAGCGAGGGCGGGACCACAGATACGCAGTATTTT.